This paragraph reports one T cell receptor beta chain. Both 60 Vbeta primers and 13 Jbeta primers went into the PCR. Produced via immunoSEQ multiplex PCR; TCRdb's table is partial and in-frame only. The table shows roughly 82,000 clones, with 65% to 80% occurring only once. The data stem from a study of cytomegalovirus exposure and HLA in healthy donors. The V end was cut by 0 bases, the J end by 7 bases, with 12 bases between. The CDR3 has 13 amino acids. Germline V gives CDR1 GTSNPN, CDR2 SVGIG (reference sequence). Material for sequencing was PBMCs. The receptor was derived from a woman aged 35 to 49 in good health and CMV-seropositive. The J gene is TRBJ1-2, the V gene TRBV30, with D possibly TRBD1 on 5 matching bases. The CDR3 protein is CAWSVQVVVGYTF. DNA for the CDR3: TGTGCCTGGAGTGTACAGGTAGTCGTTGGCTACACCTTC.